These 15 T cell receptor beta chains were sequenced from one sample in a study of T cell responses to AZD1222 COVID-19 vaccine. The method was immunoSEQ multiplex PCR; TCRdb's version includes in-frame clones alone and lacks a portion of them. Of around 87,000 clones listed, approximately 92% are singletons. Source: peripheral blood, taken 28 days after the second AZD1222 dose. Every receptor here comes from an adult who received the AZD1222 COVID-19 vaccine.

The rearrangement uses TRBV18 and TRBJ2-7; TRBD1 aligns across 9 bases. The CDR3 runs to 15 residues. CDR1 is KGHSH and CDR2 is LQKENI in the germline V gene. The V segment lost 3 bases and the J segment 4 bases; nucleotides outside the gene matches: 7. CDR3 DNA: TGTGCCAGCTCACCTTCCGGGACAGGGAGTTACGAGCAGTACTTC. Translating gives CASSPSGTGSYEQYF.

The CDR3 DNA is TGCGCCAGCAGCTTGGCCACTGGCGGGAGAACACGGGAGCAGTACTTC. This sequence encodes CASSLATGGRTREQYF. V gene TRBV5-1 combines with J gene TRBJ2-7; 7 bases line up with TRBD2. Germline V gene sequence: CDR1 SGHRS, CDR2 YFSETQ. V gave up 0 bases and J gave up 7 bases; unmatched junction bases: 13. The CDR3 has 16 amino acids. The full variable domain, completed using reference TRBV5-1 and TRBJ2-7, is KAGVTQTPRYLIKTRGQQVTLSCSPISGHRSVSWYQQTPGQGLQFLFEYFSETQRNKGNFPGRFSGRQFSNSRSEMNVSTLELGDSALYLCASSLATGGRTREQYFGPGTRLTVT.

CDR3 in amino acids: CASSLGLSSPLHF. CDR3 sequence (DNA): TGTGCCAGCAGCCTGGGACTAAGTTCACCCCTCCACTTT. The chain is built from TRBV5-6 and TRBJ1-6, with D maybe TRBD1 (5 bases). CDR3 length: 13 residues. Deletions cut 4 bases from V and 9 bases from J, with 11 bases between. CDR1 and CDR2 (germline): SGHDT, YYEEEE.

The V and J genes are TRBV7-2 and TRBJ1-1; 11 nucleotides line up with TRBD1. After removal of 5 bases from V and 2 bases from J, the junction contained 4 bases not matched to a gene. This CDR3 comprises 15 residues. From germline, CDR1 is SGHTA and CDR2 FQGNSA. This CDR3 reads CASSGRTGGNTEAFF. CDR3 nucleotides: TGTGCCAGCAGCGGTCGGACAGGGGGCAACACTGAAGCTTTCTTT.

The chain combines TRBV19 with TRBJ2-7; D possibly corresponds to TRBD1 (6 bases). Germline V gene data show CDR1 as LNHDA and CDR2 as SQIVND (reference sequence). The CDR3 totals 14 residues. V dropped 5 bases and J dropped 1 base, with 12 bases sitting between them. CDR3 nucleotides: TGTGCCAGTAGTGTCCGGGACACGTCCTACGAGCAGTACTTC. Its translation: CASSVRDTSYEQYF.

The chain employs TRBV21-1 and TRBJ1-1; TRBD1 is taken as the D call from the table, unchecked against the DNA. TRBV21-1 constitutes a pseudogene. The CDR3 extends over 17 amino acids. The CDR3 loop is CASRPDRGPKRDTEAFF. The CDR3 DNA is TGTGCCAGCAGACCGGACAGGGGGCCTAAAAGGGACACTGAAGCTTTCTTT.

This clone has a handful of counts. CDR3 sequence: CASSDSAGESTDTQYF. For the CDR3, the DNA is TGTGCCAGCAGTGACTCCGCGGGAGAAAGCACAGATACGCAGTATTTT. The V and J genes are TRBV6-4 and TRBJ2-3, with 7 nucleotides matching TRBD2. Germline loops: CDR1 MRHNA, CDR2 SNTAGT. The CDR3 runs to 16 residues. V was pared by 0 bases and J by 0 bases, with 3 bases of the junction left unmatched.

V gene TRBV11-2 combines with J gene TRBJ2-5; D might be TRBD1 (6 bases). The ends were cut back, 8 bases at V and 2 bases at J, with 21 bases in the middle. The CDR3 is 16 residues long. Germline assignment: CDR1 SGHAT and CDR2 FQNNGV. DNA for the CDR3: TGTGCCAGCGAGGGTTGGGGGCATCGAGAACAAGAGACCCAGTACTTC. It codes for CASEGWGHREQETQYF. Using reference TRBV11-2 and TRBJ2-5 for the parts outside the CDR3, the full variable domain is EAGVAQSPRYKIIEKRQSVAFWCNPISGHATLYWYQQILGQGPKLLIQFQNNGVVDDSQLPKDRFSAERLKGVDSTLKIQPAKLEDSAVYLCASEGWGHREQETQYFGPGTRLLVL.

The chain recombines TRBV10-3 with TRBJ1-1; D is unclear. CDR1 and CDR2 (germline): ENHRY, SYGVKD. Trimming removed 0 bases from V and 0 bases from J, with 14 bases in between. The CDR3 consists of 17 residues. CDR3 sequence reads: CAISESTAALMNTEAFF. The CDR3 DNA is TGTGCCATCAGTGAGTCGACGGCGGCCCTAATGAACACTGAAGCTTTCTTT.

This chain uses TRBV27 with TRBJ1-2; D is unresolved. The germline CDR1 and CDR2 sequences are MNHEY and SMNVEV (reference sequence). V dropped 0 bases and J dropped 6 bases, with 14 bases sitting between them. The CDR3 sequence is 15 residues long. As DNA, the CDR3 is TGTGCCAGCAGTTTATCGTGGCCCTACATGGATGGCTACACCTTC. Translating gives CASSLSWPYMDGYTF.

V usage is TRBV3-1 (or the pseudogene TRBV3-2) and J usage is TRBJ2-7, with 7 bases lining up with TRBD2. CDR1 LGHDT and CDR2 YNNKEL come from the germline V gene (reference sequence). There are 15 residues in the CDR3. Unmatched junction bases numbered 9, after V lost 3 bases and J lost 4 bases. This CDR3 is CASSHPTGGMYEQYF. The CDR3 nucleotides are TGTGCCAGCAGCCACCCTACGGGAGGCATGTACGAGCAGTACTTC.

Turning to this clone: This specimen includes other DNA sequences encoding the same CDR3. V usage is TRBV6-4 and J usage is TRBJ2-3, with 12 bases that match TRBD2. J gave up 2 bases and V 6 bases, and 3 bases lay outside the gene matches. This CDR3 has 15 residues. The germline V gene has CDR1 MRHNA and CDR2 SNTAGT. For the CDR3, the DNA is TGTGCCAGCAGCGCTAGCGGGGGGGCCACAGATACGCAGTATTTT. This codes for CASSASGGATDTQYF.

V is TRBV21-1 and J is TRBJ2-2; the table names TRBD2, a call not compared with the DNA. TRBV21-1 is recorded as a pseudogene. The CDR3 spans 16 residues. The CDR3 coding sequence is TGTGCCAGTCGTTCCCATCTTAAGAGAAGTTTGGGGGAGCTGTTTTTT. Translation gives CASRSHLKRSLGELFF.

The genes are TRBV5-6 and TRBJ1-1; D is unclear. The V end lost 0 bases, the J end lost 1 base, and 7 bases lay between the germline ends. CDR3 size: 14 residues. CDR1 and CDR2 from the germline V gene are SGHDT and YYEEEE. CDR3 DNA: TGTGCCAGCAGCTTGGGATTGAGGAACACTGAAGCTTTCTTT. It codes for CASSLGLRNTEAFF.

The V gene is TRBV5-6, the J gene TRBJ2-3, with D tentatively TRBD1 (6 bases). The CDR3 extends over 14 amino acids. Trimming stripped 4 bases from V and 0 bases from J, with 9 bases between. The germline V gene encodes CDR1 SGHDT and CDR2 YYEEEE. The CDR3, as DNA: TGTGCCAGCAGCCCCGGGACAAGCACAGATACGCAGTATTTT. Residues: CASSPGTSTDTQYF.